This T cell receptor beta chain comes out of a study of T cells in Graves' hyperthyroidism and ophthalmopathy. Turning to the study itself: Peripheral blood sampling occurred at initial diagnosis, before any treatment.

This clonotype was counted many times. The investigators amplified TCR beta CDR3 regions from RNA transcripts. Using the HTBI primer set, a first-round RT-PCR was run on the TCR CDR3. MiXCR, applied by TCRdb to the multiplex PCR reads, yields one record per CDR3 protein. The sample consists of hundreds of thousands of distinct CDR3 sequences, 11% to 15% of them appearing once. The sequence was obtained from a woman in her 40s with Graves' hyperthyroidism. Sequences were obtained from blood.

The CDR3 DNA follows: TGTGCCAGCAGTTTAGGGGGCCAAAGCACAGATACGCAGTATTTT. This sequence encodes CASSLGGQSTDTQYF. The rearrangement joins TRBV12-3 or TRBV12-4 to TRBJ2-3; possibly TRBD1 for D (5 bases). The CDR3 covers 15 residues. Trimming shortened V by 1 base and J by 0 bases, and 8 bases separated the two germline ends.